This is a list of T cell receptor beta chains from one sample in a study of T-cell memory formation after mild COVID-19. TCRdb analysed the 5' RACE reads with MiXCR anew, one entry per CDR3 protein. This sample has under 200,000 distinct CDR3 sequences, with around a third found just once. The sample taken for sequencing was PBMCs or a T cell subset sorted from them (not recorded which). The receptor source for this set is an adult woman who had mild COVID-19 (a few samples of this study predate the infection). Cell type and time point are not known. The CDR3 runs from the conserved cysteine through the conserved F or W. D genes are given only for firm matches. Only part of the rows carry a size: once, few, many, or a class if the clone is expanded.

>TRBJ2-3|NA|TRBV4-3|NA|16
CASSQSSATSTDTQYF
TGCGCCAGCAGCCAAAGTAGCGCCACTAGCACAGATACGCAGTATTTT
>TRBJ2-1|many|TRBV9|NA|15
CASSGFPEANNEQFF
TGTGCCAGCAGCGGTTTCCCCGAGGCGAATAATGAGCAGTTCTTC
>TRBJ1-1|few|TRBV5-1|NA|15
CASSYILDRYSEAFF
TGCGCCAGCAGCTATATACTGGACAGATACTCTGAAGCTTTCTTT
>TRBJ1-3|NA|TRBV3-1|NA|12
CASSPGTRTIYF
TGTGCCAGCAGCCCGGGGACTCGCACCATATATTTT
>TRBJ2-4|NA|TRBV6-4|NA|14
CASSPGRGLNIQYF
TGTGCCAGCAGCCCGGGGAGGGGGCTAAACATTCAGTACTTC
>TRBJ2-7|few|TRBV15|NA|15
CATSRGSDRSYEQYF
TGTGCCACCAGCAGAGGGTCCGACAGATCCTACGAGCAGTACTTC
>TRBJ1-1|NA|TRBV20-1|NA|14
CSAQGTGMNTEAFF
TGCAGTGCGCAGGGGACCGGCATGAACACTGAAGCTTTCTTT
>TRBJ1-5|few|TRBV9|NA|15
CASSVGTVGNQPQHF
TGTGCCAGCAGCGTAGGGACCGTAGGCAATCAGCCCCAGCATTTT
>TRBJ1-1|NA|TRBV11-2|TRBD1|12
CASSPTGLEAFF
TGTGCCAGCAGCCCGACAGGGTTGGAAGCTTTCTTT
>TRBJ1-5|few|TRBV19|NA|15
CASSIGQGKGQPQHF
TGTGCCAGTAGTATAGGTCAGGGAAAAGGTCAGCCCCAGCATTTT
>TRBJ2-2|NA|TRBV7-2|NA|16
CASSLNRAGDTGELFF
TGTGCCAGCAGCTTAAATCGGGCAGGGGACACCGGGGAGCTGTTTTTT
>TRBJ2-7|NA|TRBV5-6|TRBD2|14
CASSLLAGVSEQYF
TGTGCCAGCAGCTTACTAGCGGGAGTCTCCGAGCAGTACTTC
>TRBJ1-1|NA|TRBV7-8|NA|13
CASSLGAEAEAFF
TGTGCCAGCAGCTTAGGGGCCGAGGCTGAAGCTTTCTTT
>TRBJ2-5|NA|TRBV7-8|NA|14
CASSPDRGRETQYF
TGTGCCAGCAGCCCCGACCGGGGGCGAGAGACCCAGTACTTC
>TRBJ2-1|NA|TRBV6-5|TRBD2|15
CASSPLAGGRDEQFF
TGTGCCAGCAGCCCACTAGCGGGGGGGCGAGATGAGCAGTTCTTC
>TRBJ1-6|NA|TRBV15|NA|16
CATSRTDMAGSSPLHF
TGTGCCACCAGCAGGACCGATATGGCGGGGAGTTCACCCCTCCACTTT
>TRBJ2-3|NA|TRBV20-1|NA|16
CSAGGLGEASTDTQYF
TGCAGTGCCGGGGGGCTGGGAGAGGCTAGCACAGATACGCAGTATTTT
>TRBJ2-7|NA|TRBV6-5|NA|13
CASRKDSSYEQYF
TGTGCCAGCAGGAAAGACAGCTCCTACGAGCAGTACTTC
>TRBJ1-4|few|TRBV7-8|NA|15
CASSLRAGVYEKLFF
TGTGCCAGCAGCTTAAGAGCAGGGGTATATGAAAAACTGTTTTTT
>TRBJ1-1|NA|TRBV2|NA|14
CASSEASRNTEAFF
TGTGCCAGCAGTGAAGCTTCACGGAACACTGAAGCTTTCTTT
>TRBJ2-4|few|TRBV12-3/TRBV12-4|TRBD2|17
CASSFRLAGEAKNIQYF
TGTGCCAGCAGTTTTCGTTTAGCGGGGGAAGCCAAAAACATTCAGTACTTC
>TRBJ2-3|NA|TRBV12-3/TRBV12-4|NA|15
CASRPGGFVTDTQYF
TGTGCCAGCAGGCCCGGAGGTTTCGTCACAGATACGCAGTATTTT
>TRBJ2-1|few|TRBV23-1|TRBD2|18
CASSQSGASGRAGDEQFF
TGCGCCAGCAGTCAATCGGGAGCTAGCGGGAGGGCCGGGGATGAGCAGTTCTTC
>TRBJ2-7|NA|TRBV4-1|TRBD1|16
CASSQGHTGGVYEQYF
TGCGCCAGCAGCCAAGGACATACAGGGGGCGTCTACGAGCAGTACTTC
>TRBJ2-4|few|TRBV5-1|NA|16
CASSLWSVFVKNIQYF
TGCGCCAGCAGCCTCTGGTCTGTGTTCGTCAAAAACATTCAGTACTTC
>TRBJ2-3|few|TRBV24-1|TRBD1|18
CATSGAPGQGRFTDTQYF
TGTGCCACCAGTGGCGCGCCGGGACAGGGGCGATTCACAGATACGCAGTATTTT
>TRBJ2-7|NA|TRBV12-3/TRBV12-4|NA|11
CASSQYYEQYF
TGTGCCAGCAGTCAGTACTACGAGCAGTACTTC
>TRBJ2-3|few|TRBV29-1|NA|11
CSVEVGDTQYF
TGCAGCGTTGAGGTGGGGGATACGCAGTATTTT
>TRBJ2-5|few|TRBV9|NA|18
CASSVAVLRGGFEETQYF
TGTGCCAGCAGCGTAGCTGTCCTTAGAGGGGGGTTCGAAGAGACCCAGTACTTC
>TRBJ2-1|few|TRBV7-8|TRBD2|17
CASRRAGGASPYNEQFF
TGTGCCAGCAGACGGGCGGGGGGGGCTTCCCCCTACAATGAGCAGTTCTTC
>TRBJ2-7|once|TRBV5-6|NA|15
CASSLAGGATYEQYF
TGTGCCAGCAGCTTGGCTGGGGGCGCGACCTACGAGCAGTACTTC
>TRBJ1-1|few|TRBV5-1|NA|14
CASSLDNLNTEAFF
TGCGCCAGCAGCTTGGACAATTTGAACACTGAAGCTTTCTTT
>TRBJ2-7|NA|TRBV12-3/TRBV12-4|NA|14
CASSPTGSFNEQYF
TGTGCCAGCAGTCCCACAGGGAGCTTCAACGAGCAGTACTTC
>TRBJ1-5|few|TRBV5-8|NA|15
CASSLGAASNQPQHF
TGTGCCAGCAGCTTGGGAGCAGCGAGCAATCAGCCCCAGCATTTT
>TRBJ2-3|NA|TRBV6-2/TRBV6-3|TRBD2|13
CASSYLGLAAQYF
TGTGCCAGCAGTTACTTGGGACTAGCAGCGCAGTATTTT
>TRBJ1-5|NA|TRBV29-1|TRBD1|13
CSVGQGADQPQHF
TGCAGCGTCGGACAGGGGGCAGATCAGCCCCAGCATTTT